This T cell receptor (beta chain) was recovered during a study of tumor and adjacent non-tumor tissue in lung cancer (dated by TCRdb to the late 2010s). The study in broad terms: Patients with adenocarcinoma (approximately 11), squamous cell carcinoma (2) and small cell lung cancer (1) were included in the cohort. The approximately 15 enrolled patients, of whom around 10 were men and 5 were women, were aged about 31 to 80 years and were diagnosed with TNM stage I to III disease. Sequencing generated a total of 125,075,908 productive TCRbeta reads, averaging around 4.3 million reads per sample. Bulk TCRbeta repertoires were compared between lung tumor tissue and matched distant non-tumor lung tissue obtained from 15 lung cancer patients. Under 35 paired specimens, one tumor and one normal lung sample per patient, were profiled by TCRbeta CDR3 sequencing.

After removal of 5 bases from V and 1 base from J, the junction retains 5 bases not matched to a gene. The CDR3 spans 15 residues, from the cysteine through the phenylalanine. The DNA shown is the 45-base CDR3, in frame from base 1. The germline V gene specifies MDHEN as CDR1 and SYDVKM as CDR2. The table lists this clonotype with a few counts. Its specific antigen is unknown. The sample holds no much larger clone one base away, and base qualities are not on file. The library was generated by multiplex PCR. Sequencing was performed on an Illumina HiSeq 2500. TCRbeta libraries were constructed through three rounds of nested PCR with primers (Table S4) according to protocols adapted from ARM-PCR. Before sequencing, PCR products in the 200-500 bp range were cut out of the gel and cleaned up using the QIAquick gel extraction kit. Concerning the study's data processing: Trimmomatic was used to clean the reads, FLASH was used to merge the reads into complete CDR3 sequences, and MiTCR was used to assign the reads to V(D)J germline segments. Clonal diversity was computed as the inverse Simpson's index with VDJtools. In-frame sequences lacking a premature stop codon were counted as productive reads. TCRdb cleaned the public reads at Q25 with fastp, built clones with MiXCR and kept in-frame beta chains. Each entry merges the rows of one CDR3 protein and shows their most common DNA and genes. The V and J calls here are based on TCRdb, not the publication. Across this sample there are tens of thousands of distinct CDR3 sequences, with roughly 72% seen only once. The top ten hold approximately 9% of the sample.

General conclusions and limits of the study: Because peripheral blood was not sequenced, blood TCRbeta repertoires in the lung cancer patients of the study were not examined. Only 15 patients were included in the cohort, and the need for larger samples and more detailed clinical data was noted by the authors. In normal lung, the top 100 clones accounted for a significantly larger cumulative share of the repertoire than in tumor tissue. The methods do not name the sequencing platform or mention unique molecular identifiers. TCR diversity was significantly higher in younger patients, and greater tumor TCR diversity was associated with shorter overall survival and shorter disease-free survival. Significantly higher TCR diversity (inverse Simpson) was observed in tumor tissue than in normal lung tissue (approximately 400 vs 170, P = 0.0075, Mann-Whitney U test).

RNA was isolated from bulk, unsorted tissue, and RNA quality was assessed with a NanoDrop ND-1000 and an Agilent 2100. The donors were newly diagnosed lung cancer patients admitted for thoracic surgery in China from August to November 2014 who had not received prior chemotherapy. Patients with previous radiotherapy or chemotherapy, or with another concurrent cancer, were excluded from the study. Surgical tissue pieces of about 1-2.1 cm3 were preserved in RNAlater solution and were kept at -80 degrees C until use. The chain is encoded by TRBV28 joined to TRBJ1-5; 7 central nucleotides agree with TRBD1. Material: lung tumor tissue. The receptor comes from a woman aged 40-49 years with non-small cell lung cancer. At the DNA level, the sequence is TGTGCCAGCAGTACAGGGGCTGTAAGCAATCAGCCCCAGCATTTT. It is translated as CASSTGAVSNQPQHF.